This T cell receptor beta chain was sequenced in a study of T cells after yellow fever vaccination. General observations from the study: When the response was secondary, it was weaker but reached its peak faster, day 5 versus 15.

On this clonotype: The antigen is undetermined.

The CDR3 consists of 18 residues. Template-switching 5'RACE yielded the TCR cDNA; a universal primer site and UMIs were added in the process. TCRdb reprocessed the 5' RACE reads with MiXCR, giving one entry per CDR3 protein. This sample carries about 320,000 distinct CDR3 sequences, around 12% of them seen once, and the ten largest clones take 2.5% to 3.5%. The rearrangement links TRBV12-2 to TRBJ1-4; the table gives TRBD1 as D, unverified against the DNA. TRBV12-2 constitutes a pseudogene. Specimen: CD4+ T cells sorted from PBMCs, collected 15 days after the yellow fever booster vaccination. The source of this sequence is a young man who received the YFV17D yellow fever vaccine. This CDR3 reads CASPHLTGGSKANEKLFF. The CDR3, as DNA: TGTGCAAGTCCCCACCTGACGGGGGGGTCTAAAGCTAATGAAAAACTGTTTTTT.